These 4 T cell receptor beta chains share one sample of origin, sequenced in a study of T cell responses to AZD1222 COVID-19 vaccine. TCRdb's copy holds only in-frame clones and misses some; the assay was immunoSEQ multiplex PCR. The sample records 150,000 to 180,000 clones, under 95% being singletons. Sequenced here: peripheral blood, sampled on day 0 of AZD1222 vaccination. The source of these receptors is an adult in good health.

The rearrangement joins TRBV27 to TRBJ2-4, with D maybe TRBD2 (6 bases). V was trimmed by 1 base and J by 7 bases, leaving 14 bases between them. This CDR3 has 15 residues. Germline assignment: CDR1 MNHEY and CDR2 SMNVEV (reference sequence). The CDR3 nucleotides are TGTGCCAGCAGTTTATTCCGGGGGAGCGGGAACATTCAGTACTTC. Its protein is CASSLFRGSGNIQYF.

The rearrangement links TRBV5-1 to TRBJ2-1; 8 nucleotides agree with TRBD2. The CDR3 sequence is 15 residues long. Germline V lookup: CDR1 SGHRS, CDR2 YFSETQ. V was pared by 5 bases and J by 6 bases, with 10 bases of the junction left unmatched. This CDR3 is CASSRGGGTLNEQFF. The CDR3 coding sequence is TGCGCCAGCAGTAGAGGCGGGGGGACCCTCAATGAGCAGTTCTTC.

This rearrangement joins TRBV5-1 to TRBJ2-7; D is tentatively TRBD1 or TRBD2 (5 bases each). Deletions cut 9 bases from V and 3 bases from J, with 16 bases between. Per germline, CDR1 SGHRS and CDR2 YFSETQ. The CDR3 is 13 residues long. The chain's CDR3 is CATPREWSYEQYF. Here the CDR3 DNA reads TGCGCCACCCCCAGGGAGTGGAGCTACGAGCAGTACTTC.

This rearrangement joins TRBV27 to TRBJ1-6, with D hard to call. V gave up 6 bases and J gave up 5 bases, with 14 bases separating them. CDR1 is MNHEY, CDR2 SMNVEV, per germline (reference sequence). The CDR3 is 15 residues long. The chain's CDR3 is CASRPGNLDNSPLHF. Written as DNA, the CDR3 is TGTGCCAGCAGACCAGGAAACCTGGATAATTCACCCCTCCACTTT.